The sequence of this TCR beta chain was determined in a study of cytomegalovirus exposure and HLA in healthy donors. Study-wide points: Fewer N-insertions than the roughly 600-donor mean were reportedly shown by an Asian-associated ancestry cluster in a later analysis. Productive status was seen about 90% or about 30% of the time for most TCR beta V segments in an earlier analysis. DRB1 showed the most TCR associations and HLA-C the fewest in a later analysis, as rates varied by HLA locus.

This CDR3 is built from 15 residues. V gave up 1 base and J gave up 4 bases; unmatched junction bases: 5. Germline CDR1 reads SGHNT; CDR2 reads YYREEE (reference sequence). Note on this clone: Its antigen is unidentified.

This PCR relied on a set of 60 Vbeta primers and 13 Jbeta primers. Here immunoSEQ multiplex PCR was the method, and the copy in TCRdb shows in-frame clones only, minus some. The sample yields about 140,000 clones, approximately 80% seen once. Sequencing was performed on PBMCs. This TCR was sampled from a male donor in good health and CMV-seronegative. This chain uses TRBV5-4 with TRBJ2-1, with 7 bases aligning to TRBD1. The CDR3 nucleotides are TGTGCCAGCAGCTTGCCGTCAGGGGGTTACAATGAGCAGTTCTTC. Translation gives CASSLPSGGYNEQFF.